The 2 T cell receptor beta chains below come from one sample, sequenced in a study of CD8 T cells in Susac syndrome. RNA totalling roughly 0.45 to 1 ug underwent reverse transcription with random hexamers. TCRdb reprocessed the immunoSEQ multiplex PCR reads via MiXCR and lists one record per CDR3 protein. The profile shows some 150,000 distinct CDR3 sequences, roughly 96% of them singletons. Material: CD8+ T cells from PBMCs. The receptors here all came from a human donor with multiple sclerosis.

This sequence joins TRBV3-1 and TRBJ2-1, with 10 bases matching TRBD1. V gave up 1 base and J gave up 3 bases; unmatched junction bases: 6. Germline V gene data show CDR1 as LGHDT and CDR2 as YNNKEL (reference sequence). The CDR3 consists of 17 residues. CDR3 sequence: CASSQGGRTGGYNEQFF. CDR3 nucleotides: TGTGCCAGCAGCCAAGGGGGGCGGACAGGGGGCTACAATGAGCAGTTCTTC.

This chain connects TRBV24-1 to TRBJ1-1; 7 nucleotides align to TRBD1. The junction had 4 bases not matched to a gene; V was cut back by 10 bases and J by 0 bases. There are 13 residues in the CDR3. Germline V gene sequence: CDR1 KGHDR, CDR2 SFDVKD. The CDR3 DNA sequence: TGTGCCACTCGGGACAGCATGAACACTGAAGCTTTCTTT. Translation: CATRDSMNTEAFF.